A single sample gave rise to the 17 T cell receptor beta chains below, sequenced in a study of cytomegalovirus exposure and HLA in healthy donors. Use of 60 Vbeta and 13 Jbeta primers characterized the PCR. Libraries were prepared by immunoSEQ multiplex PCR; TCRdb keeps only in-frame clonotypes and omits some of them. The profile shows fewer than 250,000 clones, about nine tenths of them singletons. Specimen: PBMCs. These receptor sequences come from a boy under 10 years old in good health and CMV-seronegative.

The genes are TRBV4-2 and TRBJ2-6; no definite D call. This CDR3 spans 16 amino acids. Trimming left V 4 bases short and J 0 bases short, with 10 bases between. Per germline, CDR1 LGHNA and CDR2 YNFKEQ. The CDR3 here is CASSPSRNSGANVLTF. The DNA of the CDR3 is TGTGCCAGCAGCCCATCCAGGAACTCTGGGGCCAACGTCCTGACTTTC.

This CDR3 is CASRTDSSYEQYF. In nucleotides, the CDR3 is TGTGCCAGCAGGACCGACAGCTCCTACGAGCAGTACTTC. The chain employs TRBV6-1 and TRBJ2-7, with a tentative D call TRBD1 (5 bases). Germline V gene sequence: CDR1 MNHNS, CDR2 SASEGT. The length of the CDR3 is 13 residues. Between the trimmed V and J ends, which lost 6 bases and 0 bases, there was a span of 9 bases.

V and J are TRBV28 and TRBJ1-2; 7 positions agree with TRBD1. Germline CDR1 and CDR2: MDHEN and SYDVKM. Trimming removed 5 bases from V and 3 bases from J; junction bases left unmatched: 6. This CDR3 contains 14 residues. The CDR3 DNA reads TGTGCCAGCAGTGCACAGGGGTGGTACTATGGCTACACCTTC. Translated, it gives CASSAQGWYYGYTF.

This chain joins TRBV2 and TRBJ1-6; TRBD1 agrees at 7 bases. The junction had 6 bases not matched to a gene; V was cut back by 4 bases and J by 3 bases. The CDR3 covers 16 residues. CDR1 is SNHLY, CDR2 FYNNEI, per germline. The CDR3 coding sequence is TGTGCCAGCAGTGGACAGGGAAGTAGCTATAATTCACCCCTCCACTTT. Residues: CASSGQGSSYNSPLHF.

The chain carries TRBV10-3 and TRBJ1-6, with TRBD1 identical over 7 bases. The CDR3 length is 16 residues. Germline V gives CDR1 ENHRY, CDR2 SYGVKD. V lost 0 bases to trimming and J lost 6 bases; unmatched junction nucleotides: 5. The CDR3: CAISESPGTANSPLHF. The CDR3, as DNA: TGTGCCATCAGTGAGTCCCCCGGGACAGCTAATTCACCCCTCCACTTT.

This chain links TRBV27 with TRBJ2-3, with TRBD2 identical over 7 bases. Germline CDR1 reads MNHEY; CDR2 reads SMNVEV (reference sequence). Losses at the gene ends were 2 bases for V and 1 base for J; bases not matched to a gene: 9. The CDR3 extends over 17 amino acids. CDR3 protein: CASSLGARELGTDTQYF. The DNA for the CDR3 is TGTGCCAGCAGTTTAGGAGCGCGGGAGTTAGGCACAGATACGCAGTATTTT.

The chain recombines TRBV28 with TRBJ2-5; 7 positions agree with TRBD2. Trimming at V came to 6 bases and at J to 1 base, leaving 5 bases not matched to a gene. This CDR3 has 14 amino acids. CDR1 and CDR2 (germline): MDHEN, SYDVKM. The CDR3 DNA follows: TGTGCCAGCAGGGAACTAGCGCCCCAAGAGACCCAGTACTTC. The encoded protein is CASRELAPQETQYF.

The rearrangement uses TRBV2 and TRBJ1-1, with D maybe TRBD1 (5 bases). The germline CDR1 and CDR2 sequences are SNHLY and FYNNEI. The CDR3 is made up of 13 amino acids. The V gene lost 6 bases and the J gene lost 0 bases, with 8 bases spanning the gap. DNA of the CDR3: TGTGCCAGCAGGAGACAGATGAACACTGAAGCTTTCTTT. Its protein product is CASRRQMNTEAFF.

V and J are TRBV7-8 and TRBJ1-4, with TRBD1 matching 7 bases. CDR3 size: 14 residues. The ends lost 5 bases at V and 2 bases at J; junction bases unmatched: 2. The germline V gene has CDR1 SGHVS and CDR2 FQNEAQ. In DNA, the CDR3 is TGTGCCAGCAGCCTAGGGGGCACTAATGAAAAACTGTTTTTT. It encodes CASSLGGTNEKLFF.

V and J are TRBV2 and TRBJ1-6; no firm D call. The ends were cut back, 9 bases at V and 11 bases at J, with 8 bases in the middle. Germline V gene sequence: CDR1 SNHLY, CDR2 FYNNEI. The CDR3 has 10 residues. In nucleotides, the CDR3 is TGTGCCAGTAACAATCCACCCCTCCACTTT. This sequence encodes CASNNPPLHF.

This clone was found a few times. The CDR3 nucleotides read TGTGCCAGCAGTGCGAGGGGCACAGATACGCAGTATTTT. It specifies CASSARGTDTQYF. The genes are TRBV6-4 and TRBJ2-3, with D perhaps TRBD2 (5 bases). Trimming pared 4 bases from V and 1 base from J, leaving 6 bases between. The CDR3 consists of 13 residues. From germline, CDR1 is MRHNA and CDR2 SNTAGT.

The V call is TRBV5-1, the J call TRBJ1-2; possible D gene TRBD1, 5 bases. This CDR3 has 12 residues. In germline, CDR1 is SGHRS, CDR2 YFSETQ. V was pared by 4 bases and J by 7 bases, with 11 bases between. The CDR3 sequence: CASSHPQGGYTF. The CDR3 coding sequence is TGCGCCAGCAGCCATCCCCAGGGTGGCTACACCTTC. Filled out from reference TRBV5-1 and TRBJ1-2, the complete variable domain reads KAGVTQTPRYLIKTRGQQVTLSCSPISGHRSVSWYQQTPGQGLQFLFEYFSETQRNKGNFPGRFSGRQFSNSRSEMNVSTLELGDSALYLCASSHPQGGYTFGSGTRLTVV.

The chain is built from TRBV9 and TRBJ2-5, with 8 bases aligning to TRBD1. Germline V gene sequence: CDR1 SGDLS, CDR2 YYNGEE. J lost 5 bases, V lost 0 bases, and 9 bases had no gene match. The CDR3 spans 16 residues. The CDR3 reads CASSVAPGGQGETQYF. In DNA form, the CDR3 reads TGTGCCAGCAGCGTAGCTCCAGGGGGCCAAGGGGAGACCCAGTACTTC.

The chain has TRBV29-1 and TRBJ2-5; 8 nucleotides agree with TRBD1. Matching the DNA end better, TRBJ2-7 makes the J call doubtful. CDR1 and CDR2 (germline): SQVTM, ANQGSEA. This CDR3 comprises 14 residues. This chain's CDR3 is CSAVLGQGTYEQYF. Written as DNA, the CDR3 is TGCAGCGCCGTTCTAGGACAGGGCACCTACGAGCAGTACTTC.

V gene TRBV30 combines with J gene TRBJ2-1; a possible D gene is TRBD1 (5 bases). V shed 7 bases and J shed 6 bases, with 16 bases lying between them. Germline V gene lookup returns CDR1 GTSNPN and CDR2 SVGIG (reference sequence). The CDR3 spans 13 residues. Written as DNA, the CDR3 is TGTGCCTCCATGTCTTCAGGGCGCAATGAGCAGTTCTTC. Its protein product is CASMSSGRNEQFF. Drawing the rest from reference TRBV30 and TRBJ2-1, the complete variable domain is SQTIHQWPATLVQPVGSPLSLECTVEGTSNPNLYWYRQAAGRGLQLLFYSVGIGQISSEVPQNLSASRPQDRQFILSSKKLLLSDSGFYLCASMSSGRNEQFFGPGTRLTVL.

This sequence joins TRBV5-4 and TRBJ2-7, with D possibly TRBD2 on 7 matching bases. V was pared by 3 bases and J by 2 bases, with 24 bases between. The CDR3 spans 18 residues. Germline-derived CDR1 and CDR2 are SGHNT and YYREEE (reference sequence). The CDR3 nucleotides are TGTGCCAGCAGCTCCACCCCCCCGGGGAGGGGGAAAGCCTACGAGCAGTACTTC. As protein: CASSSTPPGRGKAYEQYF.

This clone has a single count. The chain links TRBV9 to TRBJ1-1, with D hard to call. The germline CDR1 and CDR2 sequences are SGDLS and YYNGEE. The V end lost 4 bases, the J end lost 11 bases, and 12 bases lay between the germline ends. The CDR3 covers 11 residues. This CDR3 is CASSSAGEAFF. For the CDR3, the DNA is TGTGCCAGCAGCTCCGCCGGGGAGGCTTTCTTT.